This T cell receptor (beta chain) was profiled in a study of identical twins listed by TCRdb under 2016. General notes on the study: To test whether fetal clonotypes persist, this study deep-sequenced TCR alpha and beta repertoires from monozygotic twins, from unrelated adults of various ages, and from cord blood. To rule out contamination, the twin experiments were replicated at different times with different library preparation protocols. What the work shows at the level of the full study, not this receptor alone: Compared with coincidental sharing between unrelated individuals, out-of-frame TCR alpha sequences shared between twins had an excess of sequences with low generation probability. A weaker excess of twin sharing was found in beta out-of-frame sequences because the signal-to-noise ratio was lowered by fewer shared sequences. Abundant cord blood beta clonotypes had fewer insertions, young adult naive repertoires showed a similar but weaker trend, and memory repertoires showed no such trend. Invariant T cells such as MAIT and iNKT could partly confound zero-insertion analyses, although diverse VJ usage argued against such confounding for most clonotypes. Because the same donors could not be followed over many years, the conclusions relied on cross-sectional statistical analysis. In monozygotic twins, out-of-frame TCR alpha sharing was systematically underestimated by recombination models, although the models agreed with sharing between unrelated individuals.

All donors were healthy Caucasians. The twin cohort consisted of three pairs of female monozygotic twins, all aged roughly 18 to 29 years. Miltenyi CD45RO+ enrichment and human naive T-cell isolation kits were used to isolate memory (CD45RO+) and naive T cells from PBMC. V is reduced by 0 bases and J by 1 base, leaving a spacing of 11 bases between them. The germline V gene specifies SGHRS as CDR1 and YFSETQ as CDR2. The CDR3 spans 16 residues, from the cysteine through the phenylalanine. The only DNA kept is the CDR3, 48 bases in frame from the first base. A word on this clonotype: Its antigen target is currently unknown. Base quality data are lacking; no much larger clone is found one base away.

Library preparation was by 5' RACE. Sequenced using an Illumina HiSeq 2000. A universal primer binding site was added through template switching, and the final cDNA carried a unique molecular identifier so that TCR cDNA molecules could be counted accurately. Specific primers in the conserved constant-segment region were used to synthesize first-strand cDNA for TCR alpha and beta chains. Each cDNA library was double barcoded, with a SMART-Mk sample barcode plus Illumina barcodes, to control for contamination. TruSeq adapter sequences and Illumina sample barcodes were added in two successive PCR steps. The TCR alpha and beta cDNA libraries were sequenced on the Illumina HiSeq platform using custom primers. Processing in the source paper ran as follows. MiGEC processed the raw reads to extract unique molecular identifiers, while MiXCR was used to determine the CDR3 positions. Recombination models were inferred per individual with the repgenHMM and IGoR tools using an EM algorithm. Shared clonotype analysis was performed with the tcR package in R, normalizing sharing by the product of cloneset sizes. Out-of-frame nonproductive sequences were analyzed to study raw recombination free of thymic and clonal selection effects. TCRdb reanalyzed the raw reads on its own, using fastp at Q25 for trimming and MiXCR for clone calling, and kept in-frame beta chains. Rows are combined by CDR3 protein, so each entry shows the most common genes and DNA. TCRdb's processing, not the authors', yielded these V and J calls. The sample records about 280,000 distinct CDR3 sequences, under 9% of which are singletons. Clones ranked in the top ten supply around 2.1% of the sample.

This sample was shared with a second study, whose subject was yellow fever vaccine responses in identical twins. The second source states: According to the authors, in identical twins the way T cells responded to vaccination appeared partly convergent and partly personalized. Focusing on identical twins, the study followed the T cell clones that responded to the vaccine, and did so with precision.

Specimen: memory (CD45RO+) T cells sorted from blood. The cell subset or site label, read with the paper, signifies: CD45RO+ enriched T cells. This sequence originates from a woman aged 18-29 years in good health. The chain is assembled from TRBV5-1 and TRBJ2-1; no D gene call is confident. The DNA sequence is TGCGCCAGCAGCTTGGCCCCGGTCGGGTCCTACAATGAGCAGTTCTTC. This encodes CASSLAPVGSYNEQFF.